This entry is about one T cell receptor beta chain. This record belongs to a study of blood T cell repertoires in COVID-19. As for the study in general: Spain, Italy and the United States supplied samples that represented acute and convalescent COVID-19. T cells, B-cell-depleted T cells, or PBMCs provided the cDNA or gDNA that served as material.

There are 14 residues in the CDR3. Germline CDR1 MNHEY, CDR2 SVGAGI. The ends were cut back, 3 bases at V and 5 bases at J, with 11 bases in the middle. As handled by the study authors: Amplification of reference gene primers provided the estimated nucleated cell counts. The protocol was immunoSEQ multiplex PCR, while the TCRdb copy is restricted to in-frame clones and leaves out a portion. The V and J calls and clone size are taken from that table; D and trimming were inferred from the DNA. This repertoire shows approximately 100,000 clones, 71% found once; its top ten account for about 0.85%. The chain has TRBV6-5 and TRBJ1-5, with D possibly being TRBD1 (5 bases). This TCR derives from a human donor with acute or convalescent COVID-19. The donor label of this sample is uncertain. Sequencing was performed on peripheral blood. CDR3 sequence (DNA): TGTGCCAGCAGTTATGTCCAGGGTCATCAGCCCCAGCATTTT. Protein sequence: CASSYVQGHQPQHF.